These T cell receptor beta chains were read from a single sample in a study of beta chain features in type 1 diabetes. Measured with immunoSEQ multiplex PCR; TCRdb has only the in-frame clones, and not every one. The sample contains fewer than 550,000 clones, roughly an eighth of which appear only once. The sample taken for sequencing was naive CD4+ T cells from blood. Receptor source: a woman aged 18-29 years in good health. Both conserved end residues are part of each CDR3. A D gene is named only where the DNA matches it firmly. Clone sizes are given selectively: once, few, many, or a class where the clone is expanded.

clone size: few; V gene: TRBV28; J gene: TRBJ2-2; D gene: NA; CDR3 DNA: TGTGCCAGCAGACAACAGAGGATTAACACCGGGGAGCTGTTTTTT; CDR3 protein: CASRQQRINTGELFF
clone size: few; V gene: TRBV6-1; J gene: TRBJ1-5; D gene: NA; CDR3 DNA: TGTGCCAGCAGTGTAAGTGTGGTAGACCAGCCCCAGCATTTT; CDR3 protein: CASSVSVVDQPQHF
clone size: NA; V gene: TRBV7-2; J gene: TRBJ2-2; D gene: NA; CDR3 DNA: TGTGCCAGCAGCCCTGCTAGCAAATCGAACACCGGGGAGCTGTTTTTT; CDR3 protein: CASSPASKSNTGELFF
clone size: NA; V gene: TRBV14; J gene: TRBJ2-5; D gene: TRBD1; CDR3 DNA: TGTGCCAGCAGCCGACAGGGCGGGGAGACCCAGTACTTC; CDR3 protein: CASSRQGGETQYF
clone size: many; V gene: TRBV14; J gene: TRBJ2-1; D gene: NA; CDR3 DNA: TGTGCCAGCAGCCAAGATGTTGGACGACAGTTCTTC; CDR3 protein: CASSQDVGRQFF
clone size: NA; V gene: TRBV25-1; J gene: TRBJ1-1; D gene: NA; CDR3 DNA: TGTGCCAGTACTACCCGGAACACTGAAGCTTTCTTT; CDR3 protein: CASTTRNTEAFF
clone size: few; V gene: TRBV21-1; J gene: TRBJ2-5; D gene: NA; CDR3 DNA: TGTGCCAGCAGCCTTGCTGGCAGAGACCAAGAGACCCAGTACTTC; CDR3 protein: CASSLAGRDQETQYF
clone size: few; V gene: TRBV23-1; J gene: TRBJ1-4; D gene: NA; CDR3 DNA: TGCGCCAGCAGTCCTGCTTCGGAAAAACTGTTTTTT; CDR3 protein: CASSPASEKLFF
clone size: NA; V gene: TRBV4-1; J gene: TRBJ2-5; D gene: NA; CDR3 DNA: TGCGCCAGCAGCCAAGATGGACAGCGCGAGACCCAGTACTTC; CDR3 protein: CASSQDGQRETQYF
clone size: once; V gene: TRBV18; J gene: TRBJ2-1; D gene: NA; CDR3 DNA: TGTGCCAGCTCACCACCAATAGACAATGAGCAGTTCTTC; CDR3 protein: CASSPPIDNEQFF